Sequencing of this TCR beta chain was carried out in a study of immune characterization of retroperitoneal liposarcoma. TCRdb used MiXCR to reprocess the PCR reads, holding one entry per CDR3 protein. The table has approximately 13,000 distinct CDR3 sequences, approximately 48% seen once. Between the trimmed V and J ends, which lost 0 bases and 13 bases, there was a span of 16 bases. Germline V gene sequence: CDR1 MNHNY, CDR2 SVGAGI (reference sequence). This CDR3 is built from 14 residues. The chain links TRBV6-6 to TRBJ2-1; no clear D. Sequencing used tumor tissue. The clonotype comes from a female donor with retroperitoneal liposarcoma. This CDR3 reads CASSYSITEETQFF. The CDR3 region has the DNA TGTGCCAGCAGTTACTCGATTACGGAAGAGACCCAGTTCTTC.